The rows below give T cell receptor beta chains drawn from one sample of a study of spatial heterogeneity in lung cancer. TCRdb processed the 5' RACE reads anew with MiXCR; each CDR3 protein has one entry. The sample holds 45,000 to 50,000 distinct CDR3 sequences, around 11% seen once. The source was PBMCs, collected at follow-up. Receptors originate from a male donor with early-stage non-small cell lung cancer. Each CDR3 is given with its conserved first and last residue. D genes are given only for firm matches. Size values are once, few and many counts, or a class for expanded clones, and some rows have none.

clone_size	v_call	j_call	d_call	cdr3_nt	cdr3_aa
many	TRBV5-1	TRBJ1-2	-	TGCGCCAGCAGCTTGGCCGCAGAGTCCGTTACTAACTATGGCTACACCTTC	CASSLAAESVTNYGYTF
many	TRBV11-3	TRBJ2-1	-	TGTGCCAGCAGCCCAACGGGGAGCTCCTACAATGAGCAGTTCTTC	CASSPTGSSYNEQFF
many	TRBV29-1	TRBJ1-1	-	TGCAGCGTTGAAGCAGGGAGGAGCACTGAAGCTTTCTTT	CSVEAGRSTEAFF
few	TRBV2	TRBJ2-6	TRBD2	TGTGCCAGCAGTGCGGGGGGCTCTGGGGCCAACGTCCTGACTTTC	CASSAGGSGANVLTF
-	TRBV11-1	TRBJ1-5	-	TGTGCCAGCACGAGCGGAGATCAGCCCCAGCATTTT	CASTSGDQPQHF
-	TRBV12-3/TRBV12-4	TRBJ1-5	-	TGTGCCAGCAGCACAACCCCGACGGGAAATCAGCCCCAGCATTTT	CASSTTPTGNQPQHF
many	TRBV20-1	TRBJ2-1	-	TGCAGTGCTAGAGAGGACGGAAACAATGAGCAGTTCTTC	CSAREDGNNEQFF
-	TRBV4-1	TRBJ2-7	TRBD1	TGCGCCAGCAGCCCGGAGGACAGGTCCTACGAGCAGTACTTC	CASSPEDRSYEQYF
many	TRBV4-3	TRBJ1-1	TRBD1	TGCGCCAGCAGCCAACACCTAGGGACAGGGGGCGACGCTGAAGCTTTCTTT	CASSQHLGTGGDAEAFF
-	TRBV5-4	TRBJ2-5	TRBD2	TGTGCCAGCAGCTTGGCGCTAGCGGGGGGGGAAGAGACCCAGTACTTC	CASSLALAGGEETQYF
many	TRBV9	TRBJ2-3	-	TGTGCCAGCAGCGTAGAGGAGAGCACAGATACGCAGTATTTT	CASSVEESTDTQYF
many	TRBV19	TRBJ1-5	-	TGTGCCAGTAGAGACGGGGAGGGTCAGCCCCAGCATTTT	CASRDGEGQPQHF
many	TRBV7-6	TRBJ2-1	-	TGTGCCAGCAGCTTAGCGGTGGGGCACAATGAGCAGTTCTTC	CASSLAVGHNEQFF
-	TRBV5-1	TRBJ2-1	TRBD2	TGCGCCAGCAGCTCCGAGTCGGGACTAGCGGGCGAGCAGTTCTTC	CASSSESGLAGEQFF
-	TRBV7-9	TRBJ2-3	-	TGTGCCAGCAGCCGAAACCTCCGAGAGGGGGTGAGAGAAGATACGCAGTATTTT	CASSRNLREGVREDTQYF
-	TRBV27	TRBJ1-1	-	TGTGCCAGCAGTCACCCGCCTGGCGCTGAAGCTTTCTTT	CASSHPPGAEAFF
-	TRBV7-2	TRBJ1-6	-	TGTGCCAGCAGCTTAGTCGGGGGGCCTAGTGATAATTCACCCCTCCACTTT	CASSLVGGPSDNSPLHF
many	TRBV7-3	TRBJ2-1	TRBD1	TGTGCCAGCAGCTTAAACAGGGGCAATGAGCAGTTCTTC	CASSLNRGNEQFF
few	TRBV29-1	TRBJ2-7	-	TGCAGCGGGCTGACCGTAAAAAGCTCCTACGAGCAGTACTTC	CSGLTVKSSYEQYF
-	TRBV18	TRBJ2-2	TRBD2	TGTGCCAGCTTCACCAGAGGACTAGCTCCGGGGGAGCTGTTTTTT	CASFTRGLAPGELFF
-	TRBV6-5	TRBJ1-1	TRBD1	TGTGCCAGCAGTTCCCCGGGACAGGGGGACACTGAAGCTTTCTTT	CASSSPGQGDTEAFF
many	TRBV7-2	TRBJ2-2	-	TGTGCCAGCACCCCAGGCCAGAACACCGGGGAGCTGTTTTTT	CASTPGQNTGELFF
few	TRBV20-1	TRBJ1-5	TRBD1	TGCAGTGCTAGGGGGACAGCCAGGGCGCAGCCCCAGCATTTT	CSARGTARAQPQHF
many	TRBV4-1	TRBJ2-7	-	TGCGCCAGCAGCCAGGCGGGGAATGACGAGCAGTACTTC	CASSQAGNDEQYF
-	TRBV11-2	TRBJ2-3	-	TGTGCCAGCAGTACCCGCCGGGGCGCGGGGACAGATACGCAGTATTTT	CASSTRRGAGTDTQYF
many	TRBV5-1	TRBJ1-4	-	TGCGCCAGCAGCTCGACAGATGGTAATGAAAAACTGTTTTTT	CASSSTDGNEKLFF
many	TRBV12-3/TRBV12-4	TRBJ1-4	TRBD1	TGTGCCAGCAGTTCGGGACAGGGAGGCGAAAAACTGTTTTTT	CASSSGQGGEKLFF
many	TRBV30	TRBJ1-1	-	TGTGCCTGGAGGCGGACATTGAACACTGAAGCTTTCTTT	CAWRRTLNTEAFF
many	TRBV7-2	TRBJ2-3	-	TGTGCCAGCAGCTTAGCGTACCAATCCGATACGCAGTATTTT	CASSLAYQSDTQYF
many	TRBV20-1	TRBJ1-6	TRBD1	TGCAGTGCTAGAGATGGCAGGGGGAATTCACCCCTCCACTTT	CSARDGRGNSPLHF
many	TRBV29-1	TRBJ2-1	TRBD1	TGCAGCGTTGAAGACCCTCAAGATGGACAGGTCTCACCCTACAATGAGCAGTTCTTC	CSVEDPQDGQVSPYNEQFF
many	TRBV6-6	TRBJ2-3	TRBD1	TGTGCCAGCACCCAGACAGGGCAGGCAGATACGCAGTATTTT	CASTQTGQADTQYF
few	TRBV29-1	TRBJ2-3	TRBD1	TGCAGCGTCGATGGGACAGCCAATCTATTCACAGATACGCAGTATTTT	CSVDGTANLFTDTQYF